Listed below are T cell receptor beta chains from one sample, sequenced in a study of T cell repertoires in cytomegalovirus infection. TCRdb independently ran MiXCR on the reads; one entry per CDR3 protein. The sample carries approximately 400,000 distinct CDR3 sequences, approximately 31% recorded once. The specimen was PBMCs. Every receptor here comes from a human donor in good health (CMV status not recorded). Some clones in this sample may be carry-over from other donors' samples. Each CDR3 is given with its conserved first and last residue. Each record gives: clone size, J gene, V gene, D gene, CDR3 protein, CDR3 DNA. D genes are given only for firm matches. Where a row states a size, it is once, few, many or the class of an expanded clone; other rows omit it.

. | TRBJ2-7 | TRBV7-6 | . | CASSLEIAPSYEQYF | TGTGCCAGCAGCTTAGAGATTGCCCCCTCCTACGAGCAGTACTTC
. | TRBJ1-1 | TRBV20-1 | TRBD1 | CSARPSWGQGNQNTEAFF | TGCAGTGCTAGGCCCAGCTGGGGACAGGGGAACCAGAACACTGAAGCTTTCTTT
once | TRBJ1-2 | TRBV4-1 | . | CASSQGLVDCYTF | TGCGCCAGCAGCCAGGGACTAGTCGATTGCTACACCTTC
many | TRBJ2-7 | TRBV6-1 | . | CASSVENSYEQYF | TGTGCCAGCAGTGTTGAGAACTCCTACGAGCAGTACTTC
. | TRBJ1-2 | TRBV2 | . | CASSETGGGGYTF | TGTGCCAGCAGTGAGACAGGTGGGGGAGGCTACACCTTC
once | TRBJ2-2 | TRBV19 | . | CASSIAGELFF | TGTGCCAGTAGTATAGCCGGGGAGCTGTTTTTT
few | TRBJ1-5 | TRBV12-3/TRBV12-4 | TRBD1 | CASRDRGVGNQPQHF | TGTGCCAGCAGGGACAGGGGGGTTGGCAATCAGCCCCAGCATTTT
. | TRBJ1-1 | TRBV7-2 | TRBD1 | CASSLEGAGTEAFF | TGTGCCAGCAGCTTAGAGGGGGCGGGCACTGAAGCTTTCTTT
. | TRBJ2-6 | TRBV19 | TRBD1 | CASSRTGISGANVLTF | TGTGCCAGTAGTAGGACAGGGATCTCCGGGGCCAACGTCCTGACTTTC
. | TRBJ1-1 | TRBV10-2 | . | CASRGGAGSTEAFF | TGCGCCAGCAGAGGAGGGGCAGGGAGTACTGAAGCTTTCTTT
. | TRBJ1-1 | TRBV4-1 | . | CASSHPNRLLNTEAFF | TGCGCCAGCAGCCACCCAAACAGGCTCCTGAACACTGAAGCTTTCTTT
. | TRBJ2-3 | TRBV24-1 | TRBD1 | CATSEPTGAYTQYF | TGTGCCACCAGTGAGCCCACAGGGGCGTATACGCAGTATTTT
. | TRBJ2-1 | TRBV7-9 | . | CASSYPGDSFNEQFF | TGTGCAAGCAGCTACCCGGGGGACTCCTTCAATGAGCAGTTCTTC
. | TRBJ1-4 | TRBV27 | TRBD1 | CASRKQGTNEKLFF | TGTGCCAGCAGGAAACAGGGGACTAATGAAAAACTGTTTTTT